This T cell receptor beta chain was sequenced during a study of OX40 agonist ivuxolimab in advanced cancers. On the study more broadly: A diagnosis of hepatocellular carcinoma, melanoma, renal cell or head and neck cancer was present in dose-escalation patients. Two patients with cutaneous melanoma and one with hepatocellular carcinoma, three in total, showed partial responses.

Systemic immunosuppression or autoimmune disease history was grounds to exclude patients. The method was immunoSEQ multiplex PCR; TCRdb's version includes in-frame clones alone and lacks a portion of them. This sample has about 60,000 clones, with roughly 84% found just once. As to this clone: What it binds is unknown.

J gave up 8 bases and V 4 bases, and 12 bases lay outside the gene matches. The germline V gene has CDR1 SGHDN and CDR2 FVKESK. The CDR3 has 15 residues. Study-wide results and limits: Several nonresponders also turned out to have low normalized T-cell clonal expansion.

This receptor was obtained from an adult with an advanced solid tumor such as melanoma, head and neck, liver or kidney cancer. The sample was CD4+ or CD8+ T cells sorted from blood, taken in a trial of the OX40 agonist ivuxolimab. This rearrangement joins TRBV14 to TRBJ2-7; 9 bases line up with TRBD1. CDR3 DNA: TGTGCCAGCAGCCTTTCCGGGACAGGGTTGCGTAAGCAGTACTTC. Protein sequence: CASSLSGTGLRKQYF.